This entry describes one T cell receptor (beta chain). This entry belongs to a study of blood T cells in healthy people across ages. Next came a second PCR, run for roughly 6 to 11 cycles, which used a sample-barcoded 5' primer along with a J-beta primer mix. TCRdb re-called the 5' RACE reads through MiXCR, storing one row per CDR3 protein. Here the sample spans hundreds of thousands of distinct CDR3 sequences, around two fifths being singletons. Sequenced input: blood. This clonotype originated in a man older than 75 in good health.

The CDR3, as DNA: TGTGCCAGCAGGACAGGGGTTTGGGGCAATCAGCCCCAGCATTTT. As protein: CASRTGVWGNQPQHF. The chain employs TRBV27 and TRBJ1-5, with 8 bases lining up with TRBD1. The CDR3 loop spans 15 amino acids. Germline V gene sequence: CDR1 MNHEY, CDR2 SMNVEV (reference sequence). J gave up 2 bases and V 6 bases, and 6 bases lay outside the gene matches.